The following is a T cell receptor beta chain sequence with its context. Assay used: immunoSEQ multiplex PCR; TCRdb lists only in-frame clones, some missing. The repertoire consists of about 660,000 clones, with 88% occurring once and the leading ten covering approximately 0.011%. This entry comes from a study of shared T cell receptors in the human thymus. This CDR3 spans 15 amino acids. Deletions cut 4 bases from V and 2 bases from J, with 12 bases between. Germline CDR1 is KGHSH and CDR2 is LQKENI. Separately, the same data were catalogued under a study of human thymus T cells. From that report: Thymic material originated from resections removed in the course of corrective heart surgery. Gene usage for V and J segments appeared biased in thymic and blood repertoires.

The gene calls are TRBV18 and TRBJ1-5, with D tentatively TRBD1 (5 bases). Source material: thymocytes. The TCR was taken from a boy under two years old with a congenital heart defect. The CDR3: CASSQGSGGNQPQHF. The CDR3 DNA is TGTGCCAGCTCACAGGGGTCAGGTGGCAATCAGCCCCAGCATTTT.